The subject of this entry is one TCR beta chain. Its antigen is as yet unknown. TCRdb's table, derived via immunoSEQ multiplex PCR, lists solely in-frame clones and lacks some. Of around 91,000 clones in the sample, around 86% were seen once. This entry comes from a study of PD-1 blockade in classical Hodgkin lymphoma. Broader study findings: Newly diagnosed patients had diversity similar to the baseline diversity of complete responders.

Germline loops: CDR1 SQVTM, CDR2 ANQGSEA. The CDR3 loop spans 11 amino acids. Trimming pared 3 bases from V and 5 bases from J, leaving 8 bases between. Every patient relapsed after autologous stem cell transplantation, and brentuximab vedotin exposure varied. When best responses were assessed, they were complete response, partial response or progressive disease. V is TRBV29-1 and J is TRBJ2-7; D gene ambiguous. Sequencing was performed on peripheral blood mononuclear cells (PBMCs), taken at baseline. This sequence was found in a human donor with classical Hodgkin lymphoma. The CDR3 region is CSVEAGNEQYF. In nucleotides, the CDR3 is TGCAGCGTTGAGGCCGGAAACGAGCAGTACTTC.